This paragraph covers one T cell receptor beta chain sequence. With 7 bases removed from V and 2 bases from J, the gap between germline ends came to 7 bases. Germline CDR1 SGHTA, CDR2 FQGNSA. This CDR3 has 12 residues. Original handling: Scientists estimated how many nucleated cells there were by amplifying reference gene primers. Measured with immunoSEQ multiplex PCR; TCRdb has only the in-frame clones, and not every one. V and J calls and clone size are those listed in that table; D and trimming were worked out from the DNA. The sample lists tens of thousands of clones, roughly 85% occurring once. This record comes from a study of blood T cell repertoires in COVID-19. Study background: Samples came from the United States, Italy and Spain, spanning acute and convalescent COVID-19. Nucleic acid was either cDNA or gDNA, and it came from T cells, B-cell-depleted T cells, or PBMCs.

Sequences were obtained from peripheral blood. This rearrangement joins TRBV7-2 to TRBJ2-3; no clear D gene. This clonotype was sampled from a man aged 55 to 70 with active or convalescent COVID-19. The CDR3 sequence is CASTQSTDTQYF. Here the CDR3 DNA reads TGTGCCAGCACTCAGTCCACAGATACGCAGTATTTT.